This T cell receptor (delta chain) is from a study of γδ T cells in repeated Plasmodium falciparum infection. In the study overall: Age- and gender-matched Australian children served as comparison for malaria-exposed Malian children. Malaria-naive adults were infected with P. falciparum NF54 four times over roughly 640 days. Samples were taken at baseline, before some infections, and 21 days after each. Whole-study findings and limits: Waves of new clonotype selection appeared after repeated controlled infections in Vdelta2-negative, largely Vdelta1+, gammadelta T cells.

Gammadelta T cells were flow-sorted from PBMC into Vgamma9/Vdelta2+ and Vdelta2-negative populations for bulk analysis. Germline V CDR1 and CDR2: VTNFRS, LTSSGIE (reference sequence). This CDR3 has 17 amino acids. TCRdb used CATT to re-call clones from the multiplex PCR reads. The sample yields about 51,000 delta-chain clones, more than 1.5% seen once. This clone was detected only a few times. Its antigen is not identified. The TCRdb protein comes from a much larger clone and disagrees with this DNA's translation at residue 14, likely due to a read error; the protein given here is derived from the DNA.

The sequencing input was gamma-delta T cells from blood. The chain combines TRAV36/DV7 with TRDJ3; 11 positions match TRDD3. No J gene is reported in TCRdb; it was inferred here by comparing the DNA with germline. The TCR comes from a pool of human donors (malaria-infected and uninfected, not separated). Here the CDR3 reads CAVVGDTSNRDTRRMFF. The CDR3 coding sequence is TGTGCTGTGGTGGGGGATACGTCTAACCGGGACACCCGACGGATGTTTTTC.